This T cell receptor (beta chain) originates from a study of radiotherapy plus CTLA-4 blockade in lung cancer. This clone turned up a few times. Germline CDR1 and CDR2: SGHDT and YYEEEE. The CDR3 totals 14 residues. The V segment lost 4 bases and the J segment 4 bases; nucleotides outside the gene matches: 7. Patients in the study, people with chemo-refractory metastatic non-small-cell lung cancer, received focal radiation plus ipilimumab CTLA-4 blockade. Clones were read by immunoSEQ multiplex PCR, and TCRdb kept only the in-frame ones, dropping some. The table shows 55,000 to 80,000 clones, with 77% occurring only once.

The specimen comprised peripheral blood, sampled from a patient treated with radiotherapy plus ipilimumab. The V call is TRBV5-6, the J call TRBJ1-2, with 7 bases matching TRBD1. The receptor was isolated from a human donor with non-small cell lung cancer who had a complete response to radiotherapy plus ipilimumab. CDR3 bases: TGTGCCAGCAGCGAGGGACAGATCTCCTATGGCTACACCTTC. Translated, it gives CASSEGQISYGYTF.